The 12 T cell receptor beta chains presented below share a single source sample, sequenced in a study of T-cell reconstitution after alpha-beta-depleted transplantation in children. Construction of the TCRbeta library involved unique molecular identifiers. TCRdb independently ran MiXCR on the PCR reads; one entry per CDR3 protein. The sample records about 410,000 distinct CDR3 sequences, about 20% being singletons. Sequenced here: PBMCs from the stem cell graft donor, sampled from the stem cell graft. All receptors come from a human donor who donated a stem cell graft to a child with acute myeloid leukemia.

This clonotype was observed many times. V usage is TRBV5-1 and J usage is TRBJ2-7, with a tentative D call TRBD1 (6 bases). Germline V gene data show CDR1 as SGHRS and CDR2 as YFSETQ. The CDR3 runs 13 residues. V was shortened by 0 bases and J by 2 bases, with 6 bases between the two germline ends. The CDR3 nucleotides are TGCGCCAGCAGCTTGGGGGACACCTACGAGCAGTACTTC. It translates to CASSLGDTYEQYF.

This rearrangement joins TRBV5-6 to TRBJ2-7, with D tentatively TRBD1 (6 bases). Looked up from germline, CDR1 is SGHDT and CDR2 is YYEEEE. V was cut by 1 base and J by 6 bases, with 14 bases left in between. The CDR3 has 14 amino acids. CDR3 bases: TGTGCCAGCAGCTTGCTCTCAGGGGACGGCGAGCAGTACTTC. The encoded protein is CASSLLSGDGEQYF.

This sequence joins TRBV4-2 and TRBJ2-1; 8 positions match TRBD2. Germline CDR1 and CDR2: LGHNA and YNFKEQ. Trimming took 0 bases from V and 7 from J; bases not matched to a gene: 5. This CDR3 spans 15 amino acids. The CDR3 DNA is TGTGCCAGCAGCCAAGATTGGCTAGCGGGTAATGAGCAGTTCTTC. This encodes CASSQDWLAGNEQFF.

This clonotype was detected many times. The chain is built from TRBV20-1 and TRBJ2-1, with TRBD1 matching over 9 bases. Germline CDR1 reads DFQATT; CDR2 reads SNEGSKA (reference sequence). V lost 0 bases to trimming and J lost 2 bases; unmatched junction nucleotides: 5. This CDR3 is built from 16 residues. This chain's CDR3 is CSARDWRTGAYNEQFF. CDR3 bases: TGCAGTGCTAGAGATTGGCGGACAGGGGCCTACAATGAGCAGTTCTTC.

The chain uses TRBV20-1 and TRBJ2-5; TRBD2 matches 9 bases. CDR1 and CDR2 (germline): DFQATT, SNEGSKA (reference sequence). The CDR3 totals 13 residues. The V and J ends lost 5 bases and 4 bases, in that order; junction bases with no gene match: 5. The chain's CDR3 is CSALREGSETQYF. In DNA form, the CDR3 reads TGCAGTGCTTTGCGGGAGGGCTCAGAGACCCAGTACTTC.

This clonotype has at least ten counts. The CDR3 reads CASSSGGEQYF. The CDR3 nucleotides read TGTGCCAGCAGTTCAGGGGGCGAGCAGTACTTC. V usage is TRBV27 and J usage is TRBJ2-7; TRBD1 matches at 7 bases. CDR3 length equals 11 residues. Per germline, CDR1 MNHEY and CDR2 SMNVEV (reference sequence). After removal of 4 bases from V and 6 bases from J, the junction contained 0 bases not matched to a gene.

This clonotype was detected ten times or more. This chain uses TRBV6-6 with TRBJ1-1; a weak D match, TRBD1 (6 bases). The CDR3 runs 14 residues. CDR1 MNHNY and CDR2 SVGAGI come from the germline V gene (reference sequence). V was clipped by 6 bases and J by 1 base, with 12 bases between them. CDR3 bases: TGTGCCAGCAGCGCCGGGACAACGAACACTGAAGCTTTCTTT. Its protein is CASSAGTTNTEAFF.

The J gene is TRBJ1-5, the V gene TRBV5-1; a possible D gene is TRBD1 (6 bases). This CDR3 contains 15 residues. Germline CDR1 and CDR2: SGHRS and YFSETQ. The V end lost 0 bases, the J end lost 6 bases, and 13 bases lay between the germline ends. This chain's CDR3 is CASSLAGGDGQPQHF. DNA for the CDR3: TGCGCCAGCAGCTTGGCTGGGGGCGATGGTCAGCCCCAGCATTTT.

This clonotype came up a few times. The chain recombines TRBV11-1 with TRBJ2-2; TRBD2 matches at 8 bases. The CDR3 runs to 18 residues. Germline loops: CDR1 SGHAT, CDR2 FQDESV (reference sequence). V shed 4 bases and J 1 base; nucleotides not matched to a gene: 11. The CDR3 sequence is CASSYRNSGKRNTGELFF. The CDR3, as DNA: TGTGCCAGCAGCTATAGGAATAGCGGGAAGCGGAACACCGGGGAGCTGTTTTTT.

This chain uses TRBV24-1 with TRBJ1-5, with D possibly being TRBD1 (5 bases). Per germline, CDR1 KGHDR and CDR2 SFDVKD. The V end was cut by 0 bases, the J end by 6 bases, with 8 bases between. The CDR3 sequence is 14 residues long. CDR3: CATSDLLDSQPQHF. Here the CDR3 DNA reads TGTGCCACCAGTGATTTGCTTGACAGTCAGCCCCAGCATTTT.

Worth noting for this clonotype: An end of the junction does not agree with germline; a read error may underlie this. The rearrangement links TRBV20-1 to TRBJ2-1; TRBD1 matches 8 bases. Looked up from germline, CDR1 is DFQATT and CDR2 is SNEGSKA (reference sequence). The CDR3 runs 16 residues. The CDR3 DNA reads TGCTGTGCTAGCGACCAGTCAGGACAGGGTAGAAATGAGCAGTTCTTC. It encodes CCASDQSGQGRNEQFF.

This clonotype was observed a few times. The V gene is TRBV2, the J gene TRBJ2-1, with 14 bases matching TRBD2. Germline CDR1 SNHLY, CDR2 FYNNEI. V dropped 6 bases and J dropped 0; count of bases not matched to a gene: 10. The CDR3 extends over 19 amino acids. CDR3 in DNA: TGTGCCAGCAGGCCAGGACTAGCGGGAGGTCAAGGCTCCTACAATGAGCAGTTCTTC. It translates to CASRPGLAGGQGSYNEQFF.